Given below is one T cell receptor (beta chain) in context. Its target is unknown. Other DNA variants within this sample encode the same CDR3. The record originates from a study of cytomegalovirus exposure and HLA in healthy donors. Points from the study as a whole: A later analysis found that most CMV-associated TCR beta chains appeared HLA-restricted. Both high specificity and high sensitivity reportedly marked the classifier's diagnosis of cytomegalovirus status.

The PCR contained 60 Vbeta and 13 Jbeta primers. Libraries were prepared by immunoSEQ multiplex PCR; TCRdb keeps only in-frame clonotypes and omits some of them. The profile shows around 140,000 clones, 72% of them singletons. The CDR3 is 13 amino acids. Germline assignment: CDR1 KGHSH and CDR2 LQKENI. The V end lost 0 bases, the J end lost 4 bases, and 6 bases lay between the germline ends. The chain combines TRBV18 with TRBJ1-1; D unclear. Sequencing input: PBMCs. This sequence originates from a man over 45 in good health and CMV-seropositive. CDR3 DNA sequence: TGTGCCAGCTCACCACCGGAGGGCACTGAAGCTTTCTTT. Encoded protein: CASSPPEGTEAFF.